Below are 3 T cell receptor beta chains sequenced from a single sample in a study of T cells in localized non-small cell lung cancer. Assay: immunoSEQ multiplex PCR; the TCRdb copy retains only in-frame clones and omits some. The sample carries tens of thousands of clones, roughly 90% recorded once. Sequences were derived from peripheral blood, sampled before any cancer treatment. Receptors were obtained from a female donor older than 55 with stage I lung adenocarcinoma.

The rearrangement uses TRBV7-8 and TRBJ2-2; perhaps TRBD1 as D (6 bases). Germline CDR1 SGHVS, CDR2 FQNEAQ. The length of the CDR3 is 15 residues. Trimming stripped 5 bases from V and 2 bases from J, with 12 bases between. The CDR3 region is CASSLLTGNTGELFF. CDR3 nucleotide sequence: TGTGCCAGCAGCCTCCTGACAGGAAACACCGGGGAGCTGTTTTTT.

The CDR3: CASSLVEAPRHEQFF. The CDR3 DNA reads TGTGCCAGCAGCTTGGTAGAGGCCCCTCGACATGAGCAGTTCTTC. The chain carries TRBV5-6 and TRBJ2-1; D is undetermined. The CDR3 is 15 amino acids. Germline V gene lookup returns CDR1 SGHDT and CDR2 YYEEEE. V lost 0 bases to trimming and J lost 8 bases, with 15 bases between them.

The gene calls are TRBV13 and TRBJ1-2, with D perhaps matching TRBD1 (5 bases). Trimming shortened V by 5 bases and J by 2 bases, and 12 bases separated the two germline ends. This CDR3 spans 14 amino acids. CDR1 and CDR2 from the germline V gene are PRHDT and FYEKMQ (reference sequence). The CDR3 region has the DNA TGTGCCAGCAGCGTACTGGCAGGGAACTATGGCTACACCTTC. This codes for CASSVLAGNYGYTF.